One and the same sample provided the 13 T cell receptor beta chains below, sequenced in a study of T cells in Graves' hyperthyroidism and ophthalmopathy. TCR beta CDR3 regions were amplified from RNA transcripts. The primer set for the first-round RT-PCR of the TCR CDR3 was HTBI. TCRdb analysed the multiplex PCR reads with MiXCR anew, one entry per CDR3 protein. The table shows about 420,000 distinct CDR3 sequences, with about 13% occurring only once. The sequencing sample was made of blood. The origin of the receptors is a woman under 30 with Graves' hyperthyroidism.

In this sample, this clonotype turned up many times. The chain couples TRBV28 to TRBJ1-5; unclear D gene. With 6 bases removed from V and 3 bases from J, the gap between germline ends came to 3 bases. There are 11 residues in the CDR3. CDR1 and CDR2 from the germline V gene are MDHEN and SYDVKM. The CDR3 here is CASRNNQPQHF. The CDR3 nucleotides are TGTGCCAGCAGAAACAATCAGCCCCAGCATTTT. The entire variable domain, with the rest obtained from reference TRBV28 and TRBJ1-5, is as follows: DVKVTQSSRYLVKRTGEKVFLECVQDMDHENMFWYRQDPGLGLRLIYFSYDVKMKEKGDIPEGYSVSREKKERFSLILESASTNQTSMYLCASRNNQPQHFGDGTRLSIL.

The chain is built from TRBV6-1 and TRBJ1-2; TRBD1 agrees at 7 bases. CDR1 and CDR2 (germline): MNHNS, SASEGT. The CDR3 spans 14 residues. V lost 5 bases and J lost 0; bases outside the gene matches: 3. CDR3 coding DNA: TGTGCCAGCAGTTCGGACAGGCCTAACTATGGCTACACCTTC. This translates into CASSSDRPNYGYTF.

The rearrangement joins TRBV15 to TRBJ1-3; D unresolved. V was cut by 2 bases and J by 0 bases, with 5 bases left in between. Germline values: CDR1 LNHNV, CDR2 YYDKDF (reference sequence). The CDR3 contains 14 residues. The CDR3 here is CATSRSTSGNTIYF. In DNA, the CDR3 is TGTGCCACCAGCAGATCTACCTCTGGAAACACCATATATTTT.

The gene calls are TRBV27 and TRBJ2-7, with D hard to call. V was clipped by 5 bases and J by 3 bases, with 11 bases between them. Germline CDR1 and CDR2: MNHEY and SMNVEV (reference sequence). The CDR3 runs 13 residues. Here the CDR3 DNA reads TGTGCCAGCAGTACCCGGACGGACTACGAGCAGTACTTC. Its translation is CASSTRTDYEQYF.

The sample holds many counts of this clonotype. The chain's CDR3 is CASSMGLAGTTGELFF. The CDR3 DNA reads as TGTGCCAGCAGTATGGGACTAGCGGGAACCACCGGGGAGCTGTTTTTT. The rearrangement links TRBV12-3 or TRBV12-4 to TRBJ2-2; 13 positions match TRBD2. Trimming removed 5 bases from V and 4 bases from J; junction bases left unmatched: 4. This CDR3 comprises 16 residues.

In this sample, this clonotype turned up a few times. This rearrangement joins TRBV29-1 to TRBJ1-2; 9 nucleotides agree with TRBD1. CDR3 length: 14 residues. Unmatched junction bases numbered 3, after V lost 1 base and J lost 3 bases. The germline CDR1 and CDR2 sequences are SQVTM and ANQGSEA. Here the CDR3 DNA reads TGCAGCGTTGAAGGGGACAGGGATCACTATGGCTACACCTTC. Its protein is CSVEGDRDHYGYTF.

The chain carries TRBV4-3 and TRBJ2-1; tentatively, D is TRBD2 (5 bases). This CDR3 contains 18 residues. V was clipped by 1 base and J by 8 bases, with 24 bases between them. Looked up from germline, CDR1 is LGHNA and CDR2 is YSLEER. The CDR3 region has the DNA TGCGCCAGCAGCCAAGGAGGATCATGGAGGAGGAATGTCCATGAGCAGTTCTTC. It yields the protein CASSQGGSWRRNVHEQFF.

In this sample, this clonotype turned up many times. The chain employs TRBV7-2 and TRBJ2-7; D is ambiguous. CDR1 SGHTA and CDR2 FQGNSA come from the germline V gene. The V and J ends lost 5 bases and 3 bases respectively, with 11 bases between them. The length of the CDR3 is 13 residues. The CDR3 protein is CASSPDPVYEQYF. The DNA for the CDR3 is TGTGCCAGCAGCCCGGACCCAGTCTACGAGCAGTACTTC.

This clonotype was seen a handful of times. This chain uses TRBV13 with TRBJ1-1; 11 nucleotides align to TRBD1. V was pared by 3 bases and J by 5 bases, with 5 bases of the junction left unmatched. Germline CDR1 is PRHDT and CDR2 is FYEKMQ (reference sequence). The length of the CDR3 is 15 residues. The CDR3 sequence: CASSLDRGLLTEAFF. Written as DNA, the CDR3 is TGTGCCAGCAGCTTGGACAGGGGGCTGTTAACTGAAGCTTTCTTT.

For this clonotype: This may be a read error, as it is one base from a much larger clone. The chain uses TRBV12-3 or TRBV12-4 and TRBJ1-5, with a tentative D call TRBD1 (5 bases). V shed 3 bases and J shed 9 bases, with 12 bases lying between them. The length of the CDR3 is 13 residues. The CDR3 spells CASSFGGAWPQHF. As DNA, the CDR3 is TGTGCCAGCAGTTTCGGGGGAGCGTGGCCCCAGCATTTT.

This clonotype showed up many times. The J gene is TRBJ1-1, the V gene TRBV7-9, with D possibly matching TRBD1 (5 bases). CDR3 size: 14 residues. Deletions cut 8 bases from V and 1 base from J, with 14 bases between. Germline CDR1 and CDR2: SEHNR and FQNEAQ (reference sequence). The CDR3 coding sequence is TGTGCCAGCGTTAACAGGCTTCCGAACACTGAAGCTTTCTTT. Amino acids: CASVNRLPNTEAFF.

The chain carries TRBV5-1 and TRBJ2-5; 13 bases align to TRBD2. The CDR3 runs 18 residues. The germline V gene has CDR1 SGHRS and CDR2 YFSETQ. With V trimmed by 3 bases and J by 5 bases, 13 bases remained unmatched. The CDR3 nucleotides read TGCGCCAGCAGCTCTAGGACTAGCGGGAGATTGTATGCGGAGACCCAGTACTTC. Its translation is CASSSRTSGRLYAETQYF.

The chain employs TRBV10-3 and TRBJ2-7; maybe TRBD2 (6 bases). This CDR3 has 14 amino acids. Germline V gives CDR1 ENHRY, CDR2 SYGVKD. V lost 7 bases and J 5 bases, leaving 18 bases between the germline ends. The CDR3 bases are TGTGCCATCAAGTCTAGCGCCGAAAGGAACGAGCAGTACTTC. Its translation is CAIKSSAERNEQYF.